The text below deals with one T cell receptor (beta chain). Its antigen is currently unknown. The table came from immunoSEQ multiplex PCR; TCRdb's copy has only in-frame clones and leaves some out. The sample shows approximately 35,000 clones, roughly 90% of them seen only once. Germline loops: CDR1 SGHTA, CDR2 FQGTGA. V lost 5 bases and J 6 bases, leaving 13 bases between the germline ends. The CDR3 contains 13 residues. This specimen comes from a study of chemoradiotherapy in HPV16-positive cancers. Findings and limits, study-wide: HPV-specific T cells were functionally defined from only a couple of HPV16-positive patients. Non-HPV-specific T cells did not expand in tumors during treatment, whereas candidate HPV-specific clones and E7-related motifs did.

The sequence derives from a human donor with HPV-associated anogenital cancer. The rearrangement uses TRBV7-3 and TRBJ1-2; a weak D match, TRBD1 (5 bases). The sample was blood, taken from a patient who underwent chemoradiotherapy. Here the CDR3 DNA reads TGTGCCAGCAGCGTATCCGGGACGGATGGCTACACCTTC. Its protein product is CASSVSGTDGYTF.